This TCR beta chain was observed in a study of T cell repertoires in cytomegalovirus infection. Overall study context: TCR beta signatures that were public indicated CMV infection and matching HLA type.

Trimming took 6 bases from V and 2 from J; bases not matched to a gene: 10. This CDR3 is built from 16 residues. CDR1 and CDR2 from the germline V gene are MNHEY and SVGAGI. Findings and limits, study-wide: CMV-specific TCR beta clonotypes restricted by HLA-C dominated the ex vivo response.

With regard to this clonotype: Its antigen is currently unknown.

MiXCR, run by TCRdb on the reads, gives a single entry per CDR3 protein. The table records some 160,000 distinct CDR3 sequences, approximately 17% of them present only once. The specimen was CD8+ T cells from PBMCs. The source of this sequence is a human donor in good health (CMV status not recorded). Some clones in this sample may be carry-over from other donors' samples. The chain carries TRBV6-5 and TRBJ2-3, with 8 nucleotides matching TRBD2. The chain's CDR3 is CASRDRTSRHTDTQYF. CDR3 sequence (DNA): TGTGCCAGCAGAGACCGGACTAGCCGCCACACAGATACGCAGTATTTT.